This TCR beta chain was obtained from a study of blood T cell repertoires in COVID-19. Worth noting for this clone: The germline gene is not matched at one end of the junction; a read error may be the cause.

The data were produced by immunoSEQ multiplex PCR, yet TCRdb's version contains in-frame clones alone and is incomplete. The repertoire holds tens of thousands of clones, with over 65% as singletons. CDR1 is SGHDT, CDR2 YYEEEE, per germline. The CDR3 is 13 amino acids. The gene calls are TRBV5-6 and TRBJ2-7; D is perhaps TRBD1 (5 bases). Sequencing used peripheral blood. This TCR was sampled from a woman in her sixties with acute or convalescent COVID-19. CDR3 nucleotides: TGTGCCAGCAGCCTGTGGACACCCTATGAGCAGTACTTC. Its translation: CASSLWTPYEQYF.